Listed below are T cell receptor beta chains from one sample, sequenced in a study of T-cell memory formation after mild COVID-19. One entry per CDR3 protein, called by TCRdb with MiXCR from the 5' RACE reads. There are a few hundred thousand distinct CDR3 sequences in the sample; more than 15% occur only once, and roughly 21% lies in the top ten. Sample: PBMCs or a T cell subset sorted from them (not recorded which). These TCRs come from a young man who had mild COVID-19 (a few samples of this study predate the infection). Cell type and time point are not known. Each CDR3 is given with its conserved first and last residue. D genes are given only for firm matches. The size entry is marked missing in some rows and otherwise reads once, few, many or a size class.

V,D,J,size,DNA,CDR3
TRBV4-1,NA,TRBJ2-3,few,TGCGCCAGCAGCATAGGGACGTTTGTGGGCACAGATACGCAGTATTTT,CASSIGTFVGTDTQYF
TRBV4-2,NA,TRBJ2-2,few,TGTGCCAGCAGCCAACTACAAGACACCGGGGAGCTGTTTTTT,CASSQLQDTGELFF
TRBV7-2,NA,TRBJ1-5,NA,TGTGCCAGCAGCTTAAGGACACATAGCAATCAGCCCCAGCATTTT,CASSLRTHSNQPQHF
TRBV7-9,TRBD1,TRBJ1-2,NA,TGTGCCAGCAGCTTAGATGTAGGGGGCGAATCTCTTTCAGGCTACACCTTC,CASSLDVGGESLSGYTF
TRBV7-9,TRBD1,TRBJ2-1,few,TGTGCCGTAACTGTGGGAGACAGGGCCTACAATGAGCAGTTCTTC,CAVTVGDRAYNEQFF
TRBV5-4,NA,TRBJ2-7,many,TGTGCCAGCAGCTTTGGGTTTGACAGCCCATCCTACGAGCAGTACTTC,CASSFGFDSPSYEQYF
TRBV10-3,TRBD1,TRBJ2-5,few,TGTGCCATCAGTCGACAGGGCGGCGAGACCCAGTACTTC,CAISRQGGETQYF
TRBV7-9,TRBD2,TRBJ2-7,NA,TGTGCCAGCAGCCCACTAGCGGGGGCGTACGAGCAGTACTTC,CASSPLAGAYEQYF
TRBV10-3,TRBD2,TRBJ2-3,few,TGTGCCATCAGGGAGACTAGCAGAAGGTCGGATACGCAGTATTTT,CAIRETSRRSDTQYF
TRBV6-5,NA,TRBJ2-6,NA,TGTGCCAGCAGACCAGGGTGGTTGGTTAGTGGGGCCAACGTCCTGACTTTC,CASRPGWLVSGANVLTF
TRBV20-1,TRBD1,TRBJ1-2,few,TGCAGTGCGAGCCGACAGGGGGCAGGGGATGGCTACACCTTC,CSASRQGAGDGYTF
TRBV7-2,NA,TRBJ2-2,few,TGTGCCAGCATAACGATCAGGGTTCGCACCGGGGAGCTGTTTTTT,CASITIRVRTGELFF
TRBV5-6,TRBD2,TRBJ2-1,few,TGTGCCAGCTCTACCTACTCCGGGACTAGCGGGGTCAATGAGCAGTTCTTC,CASSTYSGTSGVNEQFF
TRBV4-1,NA,TRBJ2-3,NA,TGCGCCAGCAGCCAAGGCGTGGGAAATACGCAGTATTTT,CASSQGVGNTQYF
TRBV7-9,NA,TRBJ1-1,few,TGTGCCAGCAGCCCCCTCGGGGGTTACACTGAAGCTTTCTTT,CASSPLGGYTEAFF
TRBV23-1,NA,TRBJ1-4,NA,TGCGCCGGAACCCAAGACAGTCGGGGAGAAAAACTGTTTTTT,CAGTQDSRGEKLFF
TRBV7-2,NA,TRBJ2-7,few,TGTGCCAGCACTGGAGTCTCCTACGAGCAGTACTTC,CASTGVSYEQYF
TRBV5-1,TRBD1,TRBJ2-3,NA,TGCGCCAGCAGGCTCAAGGCGGGACAGGGCTCAGATACGCAGTATTTT,CASRLKAGQGSDTQYF
TRBV7-9,TRBD1,TRBJ1-3,few,TGTGCCAGCAGCTTAAATTCGCTCCCAGGGGGCTCTGGAACGGATTTT,CASSLNSLPGGSGTDF
TRBV30,NA,TRBJ2-7,NA,TGTGCCTGGAGTGTACGGGGGTACGAGCAGTACTTC,CAWSVRGYEQYF
TRBV7-2,TRBD1,TRBJ2-1,many,TGTGCCAGCAGCTTAGGGGGGACAGAAACCCACAATGAGCAGTTCTTC,CASSLGGTETHNEQFF
TRBV6-5,NA,TRBJ1-5,NA,TGTGCCTCGTCATTAGGGACCCAGGGAGGCAATCAGCCCCAGCATTTT,CASSLGTQGGNQPQHF
TRBV6-5,NA,TRBJ1-3,few,TGTGCCAGCAGTTACGGGCCAATACACCTAAACACCATATATTTT,CASSYGPIHLNTIYF
TRBV12-3/TRBV12-4,NA,TRBJ1-6,NA,TGTGCCAGCAGTTTGTACGGGACTGGGAATTCACCCCTCCACTTT,CASSLYGTGNSPLHF
TRBV7-9,NA,TRBJ1-2,few,TGTGCCAGCAGTCCGCGGGATGACTATGGCTACACCTTC,CASSPRDDYGYTF
TRBV4-1,NA,TRBJ2-5,NA,TGCGCCAGCAGCCAAGTAACTGACCAAGAGACCCAGTACTTC,CASSQVTDQETQYF
TRBV7-2,NA,TRBJ1-6,few,TGTGCCAGCAGCTTAGTCGGGTCCTATAATTCACCCCTCCACTTT,CASSLVGSYNSPLHF
TRBV20-1,TRBD1,TRBJ1-2,NA,TGCAGTGCTCCGGACAGGAACAGTACTAACTATGGCTACACCTTC,CSAPDRNSTNYGYTF
TRBV20-1,NA,TRBJ1-2,many,TGCAGTGCTAAGAGGGGGGCCTATGGCTACACCTTC,CSAKRGAYGYTF
TRBV12-3/TRBV12-4,TRBD1,TRBJ1-1,NA,TGTGCCAGCACCCCGACAGGGGGCACTGAAGCTTTCTTT,CASTPTGGTEAFF
TRBV5-1,TRBD1,TRBJ1-4,NA,TGCGCCAGCAGCTTGGGACAGGGTGCAACTAATGAAAAACTGTTTTTT,CASSLGQGATNEKLFF
TRBV5-1,NA,TRBJ2-2,NA,TGCGCCAGCAGCTTGGTTAGTGGGGTCGCCGGGGAGCTGTTTTTT,CASSLVSGVAGELFF
TRBV5-1,NA,TRBJ1-5,NA,TGCGCCAGCAGCTTGGACCCCGGGCGCGCTCAGCCCCAGCATTTT,CASSLDPGRAQPQHF
TRBV4-1,NA,TRBJ2-5,few,TGCGCCAGCAGCCAAGAAGGCGGAGAACTGTACCAAGAGACCCAGTACTTC,CASSQEGGELYQETQYF
TRBV5-1,TRBD2,TRBJ2-5,many,TGCGCCAGCAGCTTGGACGGGACTACCGAAGAGACCCAGTACTTC,CASSLDGTTEETQYF
TRBV7-2,NA,TRBJ1-1,NA,TGTGCCAGCAGCTTAGGTCGCAGGGTGGGCACTGAAGCTTTCTTT,CASSLGRRVGTEAFF
TRBV7-9,NA,TRBJ2-2,many,TGTGCCAGCAGCTCAGACAGCATTTCCGGGGAGCTGTTTTTT,CASSSDSISGELFF
TRBV15,TRBD1,TRBJ1-2,few,TGTGCCACCAGCAGAGATCCGGGACAGACTAACTATGGCTACACCTTC,CATSRDPGQTNYGYTF
TRBV29-1,NA,TRBJ2-3,NA,TGCAGCGGGGGGCTAGATACGCAGTATTTT,CSGGLDTQYF
TRBV5-1,TRBD1,TRBJ2-7,many,TGCGCCAGCAGCTTGCAGGGGGATCGGTCCTACGAGCAGTACTTC,CASSLQGDRSYEQYF
TRBV6-5,NA,TRBJ2-3,many,TGTGCCAGCAGTACGGGGCAGTCTCCGGATACGCAGTATTTT,CASSTGQSPDTQYF
TRBV20-1,TRBD1,TRBJ2-7,few,TGCAGTGCTACCCCGGGACAGGGGGCCTACGAGCAGTACTTC,CSATPGQGAYEQYF
TRBV15,NA,TRBJ1-1,few,TGTGCCACCAGCAGAGAGTGGAGCATGAACACTGAAGCTTTCTTT,CATSREWSMNTEAFF
TRBV20-1,NA,TRBJ1-4,few,TGCAGTGCTAGAGATCCGAACAATGAAAAACTGTTTTTT,CSARDPNNEKLFF
TRBV15,NA,TRBJ2-3,few,TGTGCCACCAGCACTAGTCATACGCAGTATTTT,CATSTSHTQYF
TRBV5-1,NA,TRBJ1-2,few,TGCGCCAGCAGCTTGGCCCGTTCGTCCGCCGAGGTAAACTATGGCTACACCTTC,CASSLARSSAEVNYGYTF
TRBV11-2,NA,TRBJ2-3,many,TGTGCCAGCAGCCCTCCTTACTGGGATACGCAGTATTTT,CASSPPYWDTQYF
TRBV27,NA,TRBJ1-5,NA,TGTGCCAGCAGAGCACAGTATAGCAATCAGCCCCAGCATTTT,CASRAQYSNQPQHF
TRBV18,NA,TRBJ1-6,few,TGTGCCAGCTCACCTGCTACGGGTAATTCACCCCTCCACTTT,CASSPATGNSPLHF
TRBV21-1,NA,TRBJ2-5,NA,TGTGCCAGCAGCAAAGTTCCCCCGTTTAGACAGGGGCCGCAAGAGACCCAGTACTTC,CASSKVPPFRQGPQETQYF
TRBV7-2,NA,TRBJ1-1,NA,TGTGCCAGCAGCATCCTGACGGGGAACACTGAAGCTTTCTTT,CASSILTGNTEAFF
TRBV7-2,NA,TRBJ2-6,NA,TGTGCCAGCAGCCCTGACGGATCAGCAGGGGCCAACGTCCTGACTTTC,CASSPDGSAGANVLTF
TRBV7-2,NA,TRBJ2-1,NA,TGTGCCACCCTAAATCCGGCCAGGGGGGGTCACTACAATGAGCAGTTCTTC,CATLNPARGGHYNEQFF
TRBV5-1,NA,TRBJ2-3,few,TGCGCCAGCAGAGAGGGACTGGGTACAGATACGCAGTATTTT,CASREGLGTDTQYF
TRBV12-3/TRBV12-4,NA,TRBJ2-3,many,TGTGCCAGCAGTGTCCTTCTCGCAGATACGCAGTATTTT,CASSVLLADTQYF